The 25 T cell receptor beta chains below all came from one sample that was sequenced in a study of early stage breast cancer tumors. Produced via immunoSEQ multiplex PCR; TCRdb's table is partial and in-frame only. The repertoire holds 50,000 to 65,000 clones, with 90% to 95% as singletons. The sequenced sample was blood. The receptor source for this set is a person aged 65 to 85 with breast cancer.

The V and J genes are TRBV7-8 and TRBJ2-1, with D maybe TRBD2 (7 bases). The CDR3 runs to 16 residues. Trimming pared 6 bases from V and 3 bases from J, leaving 18 bases between. Germline V lookup: CDR1 SGHVS, CDR2 FQNEAQ. CDR3 in amino acids: CASSQGPAGNYNEQFF. The CDR3 DNA reads as TGTGCCAGCAGTCAGGGGCCAGCGGGGAACTACAATGAGCAGTTCTTC.

The chain employs TRBV9 and TRBJ2-5; a weak D match, TRBD1 (5 bases). Germline V gene sequence: CDR1 SGDLS, CDR2 YYNGEE. CDR3 length: 15 amino acids. V was trimmed by 0 bases and J by 2 bases, leaving 11 bases between them. The CDR3 coding sequence is TGTGCCAGCAGCGTAGTAGGGGCTACACAAGAGACCCAGTACTTC. It is translated as CASSVVGATQETQYF.

This clone has more than one count but fewer than ten. The chain uses TRBV5-1 and TRBJ2-7, with 16 positions matching TRBD2. CDR1 SGHRS and CDR2 YFSETQ come from the germline V gene. This CDR3 contains 14 residues. The V and J ends lost 6 bases and 8 bases, in that order; junction bases with no gene match: 5. DNA of the CDR3: TGCGCCAGCACCCAGGGACTAGCGGGAGGGCAGCAGTACTTC. This gives the protein CASTQGLAGGQQYF.

The table lists this clone with a count of one. The V call is TRBV9, the J call TRBJ2-1, with 8 nucleotides matching TRBD2. Trimming removed 4 bases from V and 7 bases from J; junction bases left unmatched: 10. CDR3 length: 15 residues. Germline V gene data show CDR1 as SGDLS and CDR2 as YYNGEE. CDR3 in amino acids: CASSQVPGLGNEQFF. CDR3 coding DNA: TGTGCCAGCAGCCAAGTCCCGGGACTAGGGAATGAGCAGTTCTTC.

The chain recombines TRBV27 with TRBJ2-5; D possibly corresponds to TRBD1 (5 bases). The CDR3 is 13 residues long. With 2 bases removed from V and 1 base from J, the gap between germline ends came to 5 bases. Per germline, CDR1 MNHEY and CDR2 SMNVEV (reference sequence). As DNA, the CDR3 is TGTGCCAGCAGTTTAGGGGCCCAAGAGACCCAGTACTTC. Translating gives CASSLGAQETQYF.

The chain couples TRBV28 to TRBJ2-2, with a weak D call TRBD2 (6 bases). V lost 11 bases, J lost 6 bases, and 19 bases lay in between. CDR1 MDHEN and CDR2 SYDVKM come from the germline V gene. This CDR3 has 14 amino acids. This CDR3 is CAVASAPPPGELFF. The CDR3 region has the DNA TGTGCCGTTGCTAGCGCTCCACCCCCCGGGGAGCTGTTTTTT.

CDR3 DNA sequence: TGCGCCAGCACCGTCTCCGGCGGTGCCTACGAGCAGTACTTC. It codes for CASTVSGGAYEQYF. V and J are TRBV5-1 and TRBJ2-7; D not certain. Trimming stripped 6 bases from V and 2 bases from J, with 15 bases between. Germline V CDR1 and CDR2: SGHRS, YFSETQ. The CDR3 runs 14 residues.

This chain uses TRBV7-6 with TRBJ1-2; 12 bases line up with TRBD1. This CDR3 comprises 18 residues. Per germline, CDR1 SGHVS and CDR2 FNYEAQ. With 0 bases clipped from V and 4 bases from J, the junction kept 9 bases outside the gene matches. The CDR3 nucleotides are TGTGCCAGCAGCTTAGCGGGGGACAGGGGGCTTGGTGGCTATGGCTACACCTTC. Translated: CASSLAGDRGLGGYGYTF.

This chain connects TRBV5-1 to TRBJ1-5, with 7 bases aligning to TRBD1. CDR3 length equals 14 residues. CDR1 and CDR2 (germline): SGHRS, YFSETQ. The J segment lost 6 bases and the V segment lost 0 bases, leaving 3 bases of the junction unmatched. CDR3 protein: CASSLGQGGQPQHF. The CDR3 DNA reads as TGCGCCAGCAGCTTGGGCCAGGGGGGTCAGCCCCAGCATTTT.

This sequence joins TRBV11-2 and TRBJ2-1; TRBD2 agrees at 12 bases. V trimming: 4 bases; J trimming: 3 bases; junction bases outside the gene matches: 1. The CDR3 totals 15 residues. Germline CDR1 SGHAT, CDR2 FQNNGV. CDR3 DNA sequence: TGTGCCAGCAGCTCGGGACTAGCGGGCTACAATGAGCAGTTCTTC. Translated: CASSSGLAGYNEQFF.

This sequence joins TRBV7-9 and TRBJ2-2; unclear D gene. CDR1 SEHNR and CDR2 FQNEAQ come from the germline V gene (reference sequence). Trimming pared 6 bases from V and 5 bases from J, leaving 7 bases between. This CDR3 is built from 12 residues. The CDR3 protein is CASRPGTGELFF. As DNA, the CDR3 is TGTGCCAGCAGACCCGGGACCGGGGAGCTGTTTTTT.

J is TRBJ2-3 and V is TRBV19; D unclear. Looked up from germline, CDR1 is LNHDA and CDR2 is SQIVND (reference sequence). CDR3 length: 14 amino acids. Trimming left V 5 bases short and J 2 bases short, with 11 bases between. CDR3 DNA sequence: TGTGCCAGTAGTGAGGAGCTCTTCACAGATACGCAGTATTTT. Its translation is CASSEELFTDTQYF. The variable domain in full, with the rest retrieved from reference TRBV19 and TRBJ2-3, is DGGITQSPKYLFRKEGQNVTLSCEQNLNHDAMYWYRQDPGQGLRLIYYSQIVNDFQKGDIAEGYSVSREKKESFPLTVTSAQKNPTAFYLCASSEELFTDTQYFGPGTRLTVL.

J is TRBJ1-1 and V is TRBV5-6, with TRBD1 matching 8 bases. J was trimmed by 1 base and V by 2 bases; bases with no gene match: 4. This CDR3 spans 15 amino acids. Germline V gene data show CDR1 as SGHDT and CDR2 as YYEEEE. CDR3 nucleotides: TGTGCCAGCAGCTTACAGGGGGTAGGGAACACTGAAGCTTTCTTT. Amino acid sequence: CASSLQGVGNTEAFF.

The chain joins TRBV7-2 to TRBJ1-5; the D gene is possibly TRBD1 (5 bases). This CDR3 has 14 residues. The V and J ends lost 3 bases and 9 bases respectively, with 15 bases between them. CDR1 SGHTA and CDR2 FQGNSA come from the germline V gene. The CDR3: CASSLGQGLVPQHF. The CDR3 bases are TGTGCCAGCAGCTTGGGCCAGGGTCTCGTGCCCCAGCATTTT.

The rearrangement uses TRBV7-3 and TRBJ2-5; D perhaps matches TRBD1 (5 bases). CDR3 size: 15 residues. CDR1 is SGHTA and CDR2 is FQGTGA in the germline V gene. The V end lost 2 bases, the J end lost 4 bases, and 14 bases lay between the germline ends. The DNA of the CDR3 is TGTGCCAGCAGCTTAGGGCAGGGAAACCCAGAGACCCAGTACTTC. It specifies CASSLGQGNPETQYF.

The chain employs TRBV5-4 and TRBJ1-4; no reliable D call. The CDR3 is 16 residues long. Germline loops: CDR1 SGHNT, CDR2 YYREEE (reference sequence). V lost 4 bases and J 8 bases, leaving 21 bases between the germline ends. The CDR3 region is CASSQEGREGREKLFF. DNA of the CDR3: TGTGCCAGCAGCCAGGAGGGCCGGGAAGGGCGCGAAAAACTGTTTTTT.

The CDR3 sequence: CASSLVQGRVTEAFF. CDR3 nucleotides: TGTGCCAGCAGTTTAGTACAGGGGCGGGTCACTGAAGCTTTCTTT. The chain employs TRBV27 and TRBJ1-1; 7 nucleotides agree with TRBD1. The trim removed 2 bases at V and 4 bases at J, leaving 7 bases unmatched. This CDR3 is 15 amino acids long. Looked up from germline, CDR1 is MNHEY and CDR2 is SMNVEV (reference sequence).

The rearrangement uses TRBV27 and TRBJ2-2; 7 bases match TRBD1. CDR3 length equals 14 residues. Germline-derived CDR1 and CDR2 are MNHEY and SMNVEV (reference sequence). The V and J ends lost 7 bases and 7 bases, in that order; junction bases with no gene match: 9. CDR3 sequence: CASIRTGANGELFF. CDR3 coding DNA: TGTGCCAGCATACGAACAGGGGCGAACGGGGAGCTGTTTTTT.

The CDR3 loop reads CSVTPTGVETQYF. The CDR3 DNA sequence: TGCAGCGTTACACCAACAGGGGTCGAGACCCAGTACTTC. V and J are TRBV29-1 and TRBJ2-5; 7 nucleotides align to TRBD1. The junction had 8 bases not matched to a gene; V was cut back by 5 bases and J by 5 bases. The CDR3 contains 13 residues. Germline CDR1 is SQVTM and CDR2 is ANQGSEA.

The chain employs TRBV28 and TRBJ2-7; TRBD1 matches at 11 bases. From germline, CDR1 is MDHEN and CDR2 SYDVKM. J lost 4 bases, V lost 5 bases, and 7 bases had no gene match. The CDR3 is 15 amino acids. The CDR3 sequence is CASSPPGQGAYEQYF. DNA of the CDR3: TGTGCCAGCAGTCCCCCCGGACAGGGGGCGTACGAGCAGTACTTC.

The V gene is TRBV30, the J gene TRBJ1-5; tentatively, D is TRBD1 (6 bases). V was shortened by 2 bases and J by 7 bases, with 12 bases between the two germline ends. The CDR3 is 13 residues long. The germline CDR1 and CDR2 sequences are GTSNPN and SVGIG (reference sequence). The chain's CDR3 is CAWSPGGLQPQHF. Written as DNA, the CDR3 is TGTGCCTGGAGTCCCGGGGGGCTGCAGCCCCAGCATTTT.

The chain employs TRBV13 and TRBJ2-5, with a possible D match to TRBD2 (6 bases). The V gene's germline CDR1 is PRHDT and CDR2 FYEKMQ (reference sequence). There are 15 residues in the CDR3. V shed 5 bases and J shed 1 base, with 14 bases lying between them. Here the CDR3 reads CASSVKGGTQETQYF. The DNA for the CDR3 is TGTGCCAGCAGCGTCAAGGGCGGGACCCAAGAGACCCAGTACTTC.

The chain is built from TRBV19 and TRBJ1-1, with TRBD1 matching over 7 bases. The CDR3 contains 16 residues. The germline V gene has CDR1 LNHDA and CDR2 SQIVND (reference sequence). V was pared by 7 bases and J by 0 bases, with 11 bases of the junction left unmatched. CDR3 protein: CASKKGDSVMNTEAFF. The CDR3 region has the DNA TGTGCCAGTAAGAAGGGGGACAGCGTCATGAACACTGAAGCTTTCTTT. Variable domain in full (rest from reference TRBV19 and TRBJ1-1): DGGITQSPKYLFRKEGQNVTLSCEQNLNHDAMYWYRQDPGQGLRLIYYSQIVNDFQKGDIAEGYSVSREKKESFPLTVTSAQKNPTAFYLCASKKGDSVMNTEAFFGQGTRLTVV.

This chain uses TRBV7-9 with TRBJ1-5, with D maybe TRBD1 (6 bases). The V end was cut by 4 bases, the J end by 0 bases, with 22 bases between. Germline V gene data show CDR1 as SEHNR and CDR2 as FQNEAQ (reference sequence). The CDR3 is 19 amino acids. The CDR3: CASSSFYPDSDYSNQPQHF. DNA for the CDR3: TGTGCCAGCAGCTCATTTTATCCGGACAGTGACTATAGCAATCAGCCCCAGCATTTT.

This chain joins TRBV2 and TRBJ2-1; TRBD2 matches 10 bases. This CDR3 region has 15 residues. Trimming at V came to 5 bases and at J to 3 bases, leaving 4 bases not matched to a gene. Per the germline V gene, CDR1 is SNHLY and CDR2 is FYNNEI. The CDR3 coding sequence is TGTGCCAGCAGTATCAGCGGGGGGGGCTACAATGAGCAGTTCTTC. The encoded protein is CASSISGGGYNEQFF.